This passage covers 15 T cell receptor beta chains from one sample sequenced in a study of cytomegalovirus exposure and HLA in healthy donors. PCR amplification relied on 60 Vbeta primers (plus 13 Jbeta primers). Sequencing was performed with immunoSEQ multiplex PCR; in TCRdb, only in-frame clones are kept and a portion is missing. The sample records around 53,000 clones, 82% being singletons. The sequencing input was PBMCs. These receptors were obtained from a young man in good health and CMV-seronegative.

Concerning this clone itself: Relative to the germline gene, one junction end is altered; a read error may explain this. V and J are TRBV30 and TRBJ2-7; TRBD2 is a possible D gene (5 bases). CDR3 length: 9 amino acids. Germline V gene sequence: CDR1 GTSNPN, CDR2 SVGIG (reference sequence). CDR3 nucleotides: TGTGCCTGGAGCTTTCGGGGAAACTTC. Translating it yields CAWSFRGNF. The whole variable domain, filled in from reference TRBV30 and TRBJ2-7, reads SQTIHQWPATLVQPVGSPLSLECTVEGTSNPNLYWYRQAAGRGLQLLFYSVGIGQISSEVPQNLSASRPQDRQFILSSKKLLLSDSGFYLCAWSFRGNFGPGTRLTVT.

This clone has just one count. The chain has TRBV6-5 and TRBJ1-1; 7 bases fit TRBD1. Germline V lookup: CDR1 MNHEY, CDR2 SVGAGI. The CDR3 is 16 residues long. Losses at the gene ends were 0 bases for V and 1 base for J; bases not matched to a gene: 5. The CDR3 spells CASSYSSSGGNTEAFF. DNA for the CDR3: TGTGCCAGCAGTTACTCATCTTCAGGGGGGAACACTGAAGCTTTCTTT.

This chain links TRBV4-1 with TRBJ1-1; D is unresolved. The CDR3 runs 17 residues. The germline V gene encodes CDR1 MGHRA and CDR2 YSYEKL. The V end lost 0 bases, the J end lost 0 bases, and 14 bases lay between the germline ends. CDR3 amino acids: CASSQDRKTYLNTEAFF. CDR3 in DNA: TGCGCCAGCAGCCAAGATCGAAAGACATACCTGAACACTGAAGCTTTCTTT.

This clone was detected a few times. The chain couples TRBV6-1 to TRBJ1-5, with D perhaps TRBD1 (5 bases). Germline V lookup: CDR1 MNHNS, CDR2 SASEGT. CDR3 length equals 15 residues. With 6 bases removed from V and 5 bases from J, the gap between germline ends came to 17 bases. The CDR3 is CASSGPGSVDQPQHF. CDR3 nucleotide sequence: TGTGCCAGCAGCGGACCAGGGTCAGTGGATCAGCCCCAGCATTTT.

The chain combines TRBV7-2 with TRBJ1-2, with TRBD1 identical over 8 bases. Germline V gene data show CDR1 as SGHTA and CDR2 as FQGNSA. The V and J ends lost 0 bases and 2 bases, in that order; junction bases with no gene match: 5. The CDR3 spans 16 residues. Here the CDR3 DNA reads TGTGCCAGCAGCTTAGCGCAGGGGGCGCGGAACTATGGCTACACCTTC. As protein: CASSLAQGARNYGYTF.

V is TRBV18 and J is TRBJ2-7, with 12 bases identical to TRBD2. Germline V gene data show CDR1 as KGHSH and CDR2 as LQKENI. V trimming: 3 bases; J trimming: 4 bases; junction bases outside the gene matches: 4. The CDR3 covers 15 residues. CDR3 nucleotides: TGTGCCAGCTCACCCCGGACTAGCGGGATGTACGAGCAGTACTTC. Protein product: CASSPRTSGMYEQYF.

The CDR3: CASSLTGNSYNEQFF. The CDR3 DNA is TGTGCCAGCAGCCTTACAGGGAACTCCTACAATGAGCAGTTCTTC. V gene TRBV5-4 combines with J gene TRBJ2-1; possible D gene TRBD1, 6 bases. Looked up from germline, CDR1 is SGHNT and CDR2 is YYREEE (reference sequence). The CDR3 length is 15 residues. The V and J ends lost 4 bases and 0 bases respectively, with 11 bases between them.

This clone was detected only once. This sequence joins TRBV15 and TRBJ2-5; 7 nucleotides agree with TRBD1. The V and J ends lost 0 bases and 5 bases, in that order; junction bases with no gene match: 6. The CDR3 contains 15 residues. Germline loops: CDR1 LNHNV, CDR2 YYDKDF (reference sequence). In nucleotides, the CDR3 is TGTGCCACCAGCAGAGATCTCTTGGACAGGGAGACCCAGTACTTC. Its protein product is CATSRDLLDRETQYF. Variable domain in full (rest from reference TRBV15 and TRBJ2-5): DAMVIQNPRYQVTQFGKPVTLSCSQTLNHNVMYWYQQKSSQAPKLLFHYYDKDFNNEADTPDNFQSRRPNTSFCFLDIRSPGLGDTAMYLCATSRDLLDRETQYFGPGTRLLVL.

The chain recombines TRBV7-3 with TRBJ1-1, with no clear D. This CDR3 is 13 amino acids long. CDR1 SGHTA and CDR2 FQGTGA come from the germline V gene. V lost 6 bases, J lost 11 bases, and 19 bases lay in between. The CDR3 reads CASRGEMDGKAFF. The CDR3, as DNA: TGTGCCAGCAGGGGTGAAATGGACGGGAAGGCTTTCTTT.

The CDR3 region is CASSGRASGTAGGNQPQHF. Here the CDR3 DNA reads TGTGCCAGCAGCGGGCGGGCGTCGGGGACAGCGGGAGGCAATCAGCCCCAGCATTTT. The V and J genes are TRBV5-5 and TRBJ1-5; 7 positions agree with TRBD1. There are 19 residues in the CDR3. Germline lookup yields CDR1 SGHKS and CDR2 YYEKEE (reference sequence). J gave up 2 bases and V 4 bases, and 18 bases lay outside the gene matches. The whole variable domain, filled in from reference TRBV5-5 and TRBJ1-5, reads DAGVTQSPTHLIKTRGQQVTLRCSPISGHKSVSWYQQVLGQGPQFIFQYYEKEERGRGNFPDRFSARQFPNYSSELNVNALLLGDSALYLCASSGRASGTAGGNQPQHFGDGTRLSIL.

The V gene is TRBV5-8, the J gene TRBJ2-7; 10 positions match TRBD1. There are 14 residues in the CDR3. The germline gives CDR1 SGHTS, CDR2 YDEGEE. Trimming cost V 3 bases and J 5 bases; bases outside gene matches: 5. The CDR3 protein is CASSSGTGVNEQYF. CDR3 nucleotides: TGTGCCAGCAGCTCCGGGACAGGGGTGAACGAGCAGTACTTC.

The rearrangement joins TRBV19 to TRBJ1-6, with TRBD1 matching over 11 bases. The junction had 5 bases not matched to a gene; V was cut back by 6 bases and J by 10 bases. Germline CDR1 LNHDA, CDR2 SQIVND (reference sequence). This CDR3 contains 14 residues. CDR3 protein: CASRPGQGESPLHF. Here the CDR3 DNA reads TGTGCCAGTAGACCGGGACAGGGGGAGTCACCCCTCCACTTT.

A few counts support this clone. V is TRBV10-3 and J is TRBJ2-1; 7 nucleotides match TRBD2. The V gene end was trimmed by 7 bases and the J gene end by 3 bases; junction bases not matched to a gene: 9. Germline loops: CDR1 ENHRY, CDR2 SYGVKD. This CDR3 spans 15 amino acids. CDR3 DNA: TGTGCCATCAAAGCAGCGGGGACCTACTACAATGAGCAGTTCTTC. It specifies CAIKAAGTYYNEQFF.

The V call is TRBV5-6, the J call TRBJ1-2; unclear D gene. This CDR3 has 13 amino acids. Germline CDR1 and CDR2: SGHDT and YYEEEE. The germline V and J ends were trimmed by 4 bases and 0 bases, with 7 bases remaining between them. Here the CDR3 reads CASSAQTNYGYTF. CDR3 DNA: TGTGCCAGCAGCGCCCAGACTAACTATGGCTACACCTTC.

The chain joins TRBV7-2 to TRBJ1-2; D is possibly TRBD1 (6 bases). Trimming took 5 bases from V and 4 from J, leaving 17 bases between them. In germline, CDR1 is SGHTA, CDR2 FQGNSA. The CDR3 covers 15 residues. Written as DNA, the CDR3 is TGTGCCAGCAGCCCGTTTGGGGGGGCGACCTATGGCTACACCTTC. Translating gives CASSPFGGATYGYTF.